Included here is one T cell receptor beta chain sequence, with context. Germline assignment: CDR1 SGDLS and CDR2 YYNGEE. Trimming removed 4 bases from V and 1 base from J, with 13 bases in between. CDR3 length: 15 amino acids. In the authors' methods: Quantification of nucleated cells was approximated via reference gene primer amplification. Profiling relied on immunoSEQ multiplex PCR, and the TCRdb table lists in-frame clones only, not all of them. The V and J calls and clone size were taken over from that table, and D and trimming were inferred from the DNA. The sample lists about 320,000 clones, around 89% occurring once. This entry comes from a study of blood T cell repertoires in COVID-19. At the level of the study: Acute and convalescent COVID-19 samples came from the United States, Italy and Spain. PBMCs, B-cell-depleted T cells, or T cells provided the cDNA or gDNA that made up the material.

The sequence was obtained from a young man who had recovered from COVID-19. The chain has TRBV9 and TRBJ2-3, with D possibly matching TRBD2 (6 bases). The sequenced material came from peripheral blood. The CDR3 here is CASSSPGGGTDTQYF. The CDR3 DNA reads TGTGCCAGCAGCTCCCCCGGGGGTGGCACAGATACGCAGTATTTT.